Each of the 30 T cell receptor beta chains below was sequenced from the same sample in a study of T cells expressing NK-cell markers. With the 5' RACE reads reprocessed, TCRdb shows one record per CDR3 protein and no DNA. The listing contains some 440,000 distinct CDR3 sequences. The material sequenced was blood T cells: a sorted CD56 or NKG2C T cell subset, CD4+ or CD8+ T cells, or bulk PBMC T cells (not recorded which). These receptors originate from a woman between 45 and 60 years old in good health.

The rearrangement uses TRBV7-9 and TRBJ2-4; there is no DNA to check the TCRdb D call of TRBD1. CDR1 and CDR2 (germline): SEHNR, FQNEAQ (reference sequence). The CDR3 is 17 residues long. The CDR3 here is CASSLGTGDLHKNIQYF.

The chain couples TRBV4-1 to TRBJ2-7; the D call of TRBD2 rests on TCRdb alone, since no DNA is present to check it. The CDR3 spans 15 residues. Germline V gene data show CDR1 as MGHRA and CDR2 as YSYEKL. Here the CDR3 reads CASSRPTSGSYEQYF.

The rearrangement uses TRBV3-1 and TRBJ2-3; lacking DNA, the TRBD2 call made by TCRdb goes unchecked. This CDR3 has 16 residues. Germline CDR1 reads LGHDT; CDR2 reads YNNKEL (reference sequence). This chain's CDR3 is CASSQDSGGKESTQYF.

The chain couples TRBV20-1 to TRBJ2-7; the D call of TRBD1 rests on TCRdb alone, since no DNA is present to check it. The CDR3 has 14 amino acids. Looked up from germline, CDR1 is DFQATT and CDR2 is SNEGSKA (reference sequence). CDR3 loop: CSASPGQLAYEQYF.

The rearrangement links TRBV11-2 to TRBJ1-1. The CDR3 is 16 residues long. CDR1 is SGHAT, CDR2 FQNNGV, per germline. CDR3 loop: CASSPSWIGLSTGTFF.

J is TRBJ2-7 and V is TRBV5-1; the D call of TRBD1 rests on TCRdb alone, since no DNA is present to check it. This CDR3 region has 14 residues. The germline V gene encodes CDR1 SGHRS and CDR2 YFSETQ. The CDR3 here is CASSLVDRVHEQYF.

This chain uses TRBV5-6 with TRBJ1-3; TCRdb designates TRBD1, a call that cannot be tested without DNA. Per germline, CDR1 SGHDT and CDR2 YYEEEE. The CDR3 runs to 15 residues. CDR3 protein: CASSRGQGTGNTIYF.

This chain uses TRBV10-3 with TRBJ2-4. Germline V gene data show CDR1 as ENHRY and CDR2 as SYGVKD. The CDR3 is made up of 15 amino acids. The CDR3 loop reads CAISESGIFKNIQYF.

The rearrangement joins TRBV5-6 to TRBJ2-1; the TCRdb call, TRBD2, lacks DNA for checking. The CDR3 sequence is 20 residues long. CDR1 is SGHDT and CDR2 is YYEEEE in the germline V gene. This chain's CDR3 is CASSFMGLAGGRGSYNEQFF.

The V and J genes are TRBV29-1 and TRBJ2-3; TCRdb gives TRBD1 as the D gene, but with no DNA this cannot be confirmed. The CDR3 has 14 residues. Germline lookup yields CDR1 SQVTM and CDR2 ANQGSEA. This chain's CDR3 is CSVERDRESDTQYF.

The chain is built from TRBV2 and TRBJ1-2. Looked up from germline, CDR1 is SNHLY and CDR2 is FYNNEI. CDR3 length equals 15 residues. CDR3 residues: CASSEARGFNYGYTF.

V and J are TRBV12-3 or TRBV12-4 and TRBJ2-1; there is no DNA to check the TCRdb D call of TRBD1. CDR3 length equals 15 residues. Here the CDR3 reads CASSPTGFSYNEQFF.

This rearrangement joins TRBV4-2 to TRBJ2-2; there is no DNA to check the TCRdb D call of TRBD2. Germline CDR1 and CDR2: LGHNA and YNFKEQ. The CDR3 has 18 residues. CDR3 sequence: CASSQAIGGGSGTGELFF.

This chain links TRBV12-3 or TRBV12-4 with TRBJ1-3; TCRdb's D gene call, TRBD1, goes unchecked for lack of DNA. CDR3 length: 16 residues. This CDR3 reads CASSSPGQGAGDTIYF.

The chain carries TRBV10-3 and TRBJ2-3; TCRdb's assignment of TRBD2 cannot be checked, as there is no DNA. This CDR3 spans 16 amino acids. Looked up from germline, CDR1 is ENHRY and CDR2 is SYGVKD. The CDR3 spells CAISESESSGTDTQYF.

The genes are TRBV20-1 and TRBJ2-1; TCRdb returns TRBD2, unconfirmable since there is no DNA. Germline CDR1 is DFQATT and CDR2 is SNEGSKA (reference sequence). The CDR3 runs to 15 residues. CDR3 sequence reads: CSASGLAGGSNEQFF.

The chain has TRBV5-6 and TRBJ2-1; there is no DNA to check the TCRdb D call of TRBD2. CDR1 and CDR2 from the germline V gene are SGHDT and YYEEEE. This CDR3 spans 17 amino acids. CDR3 sequence: CASSFGARRLLYNEQFF.

This sequence joins TRBV5-1 and TRBJ1-2; absent DNA, TCRdb's TRBD1 call cannot be checked. CDR3 size: 13 residues. Germline V gene data show CDR1 as SGHRS and CDR2 as YFSETQ. CDR3 sequence: CASSLEGDGGYTF.

This chain connects TRBV5-1 to TRBJ2-5; TCRdb names TRBD1, which stays unverified in the absence of DNA. This CDR3 comprises 15 residues. Germline CDR1 reads SGHRS; CDR2 reads YFSETQ. CDR3 sequence: CASSLEATGRETQYF.

The rearrangement uses TRBV12-3 or TRBV12-4 and TRBJ1-2. This CDR3 comprises 12 residues. The CDR3 sequence: CASRGYNYGYTF.

This chain links TRBV5-6 with TRBJ1-5. The CDR3 contains 11 residues. Per germline, CDR1 SGHDT and CDR2 YYEEEE. The CDR3 loop is CSRGPNQPQHF.

The chain is built from TRBV9 and TRBJ2-1; TCRdb reports TRBD1, a call that lacks DNA to check it against. Germline values: CDR1 SGDLS, CDR2 YYNGEE. There are 15 residues in the CDR3. CDR3 sequence reads: CASRSTGTGGYEQFF.

The chain is built from TRBV5-1 and TRBJ2-3; TCRdb returns TRBD1, unconfirmable since there is no DNA. Germline CDR1 reads SGHRS; CDR2 reads YFSETQ. This CDR3 comprises 17 residues. CDR3 loop: CASSLEGRARGTDTQYF.

This chain links TRBV5-1 with TRBJ2-3. From germline, CDR1 is SGHRS and CDR2 YFSETQ. The CDR3 is made up of 15 amino acids. CDR3: CASSLVTVNTDTQYF.

This chain joins TRBV20-1 and TRBJ2-7; the TRBD1 assignment by TCRdb is unverifiable without DNA. Germline V gene sequence: CDR1 DFQATT, CDR2 SNEGSKA (reference sequence). This CDR3 has 14 residues. CDR3 sequence: CSASWTGLRNEQYF.

V and J are TRBV19 and TRBJ2-3; TCRdb's assignment of TRBD1 cannot be checked, as there is no DNA. The length of the CDR3 is 13 residues. CDR1 is LNHDA and CDR2 is SQIVND in the germline V gene (reference sequence). The CDR3 sequence is CASSDRFKDTQYF.

V is TRBV12-3 or TRBV12-4 and J is TRBJ1-5; there is no DNA to check the TCRdb D call of TRBD1. The CDR3 is 12 amino acids. The CDR3 is CASRGGQQPQHF.

The V and J genes are TRBV29-1 and TRBJ1-3. Germline V gene sequence: CDR1 SQVTM, CDR2 ANQGSEA. The CDR3 contains 13 residues. CDR3 in amino acids: CSVEADGGNTIYF.

The chain uses TRBV23-1 and TRBJ2-5; TCRdb returns TRBD2, unconfirmable since there is no DNA. TRBV23-1 is reported as an ORF; its role is uncertain. This CDR3 region has 18 residues. The chain's CDR3 is CASSQSGGLAGDQETQYF.

This chain joins TRBV20-1 and TRBJ2-1; without DNA, the TCRdb call of TRBD1 cannot be checked. Germline lookup yields CDR1 DFQATT and CDR2 SNEGSKA (reference sequence). This CDR3 is built from 15 residues. CDR3 sequence reads: CSARDRQGSYNEQFF.